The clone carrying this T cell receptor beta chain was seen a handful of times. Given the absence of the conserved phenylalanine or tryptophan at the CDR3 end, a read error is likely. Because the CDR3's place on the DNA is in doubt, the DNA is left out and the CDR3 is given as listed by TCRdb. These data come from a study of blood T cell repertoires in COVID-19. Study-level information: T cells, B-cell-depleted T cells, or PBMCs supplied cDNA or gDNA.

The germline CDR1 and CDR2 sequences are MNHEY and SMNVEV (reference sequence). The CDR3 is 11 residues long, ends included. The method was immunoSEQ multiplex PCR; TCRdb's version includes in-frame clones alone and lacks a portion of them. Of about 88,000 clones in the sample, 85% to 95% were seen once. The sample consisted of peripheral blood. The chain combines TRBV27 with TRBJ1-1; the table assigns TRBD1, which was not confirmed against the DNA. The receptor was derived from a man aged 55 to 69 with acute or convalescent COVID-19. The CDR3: CASSNPGGGTG.